A selection of T cell receptor beta chains follows, all from one sample in a study of beta chain features in type 1 diabetes. Method: immunoSEQ multiplex PCR; TCRdb's copy keeps in-frame clones and lacks some. The sample carries about 390,000 clones, 9.6% recorded once. The specimen was central memory CD4+ T cells from blood. The receptors here all came from a man aged 25-45 years with type 1 diabetes. Both conserved end residues are trimmed from each CDR3. Each record gives: V gene, clone size, CDR3 protein. Not every row has a clone size; where given, it reads once, few, many or a size class.

V: TRBV28
size: -
CDR3: ASRAGQLSDVLT

V: TRBV21-1
size: -
CDR3: ASSNYSNQPQH

V: TRBV28
size: -
CDR3: ASSIVAGANTGELF

V: TRBV7-2
size: many
CDR3: ASSLRFGGNQPQH

V: TRBV28
size: few
CDR3: ASSRSGLHPTKNIQY

V: TRBV28
size: few
CDR3: ASSLSPQQAQGQETQY

V: TRBV4-3
size: -
CDR3: ASSQDRIGEAF

V: TRBV15
size: few
CDR3: ATSRSPLH

V: TRBV2
size: -
CDR3: ASSEAQGLEY

V: TRBV18
size: -
CDR3: ASSPRRTERATNEKLF

V: TRBV11-3
size: -
CDR3: ASSPGLGRDEQY

V: TRBV7-2
size: many
CDR3: ASSRDRPYEQY

V: TRBV5-1
size: -
CDR3: ASSLDYFKDRGGKTQY

V: TRBV5-1
size: many
CDR3: ASSLGVTANEKLF

V: TRBV27
size: few
CDR3: ASSFSGTSGRAGYEQY

V: TRBV5-1
size: -
CDR3: ASSPGTGNQPQH

V: TRBV5-1
size: few
CDR3: ASSSIAASYNEQF

V: TRBV19
size: few
CDR3: ASSNRQGASLEQF

V: TRBV9
size: once
CDR3: ASSVEGRSSSYNEQF

V: TRBV2
size: many
CDR3: ASKVDTQY

V: TRBV4-3
size: few
CDR3: ASSQAAGHTTDTQY

V: TRBV7-9
size: -
CDR3: ASSYANQPQH

V: TRBV29-1
size: many
CDR3: SVEWSRGRPPYEQY

V: TRBV28
size: few
CDR3: ASSETGRDYGYT

V: TRBV6-6
size: -
CDR3: ASSPWGSDSYNEQF

V: TRBV28
size: few
CDR3: ASSLVQLLYNEQF

V: TRBV7-2
size: -
CDR3: ASSLDVRETQY

V: TRBV4-2
size: -
CDR3: ASSQEAFSSYEQY

V: TRBV28
size: few
CDR3: ASSAYLNTGELF

V: TRBV5-1
size: few
CDR3: ASTDRPESSYNEQF

V: TRBV1
size: -
CDR3: TSSQWGRGGTDTQY

V: TRBV7-3
size: -
CDR3: ASSLGSSLETQY

V: TRBV7-2
size: -
CDR3: ASSGLAGGTWETQY

V: TRBV25-1
size: -
CDR3: ASRAQGLGELF

V: TRBV6-5
size: few
CDR3: ASSFSLVEQY

V: TRBV29-1
size: -
CDR3: SVVKVAKNIQY

V: TRBV5-1
size: few
CDR3: ASSGGTPVQETQY

V: TRBV11-2
size: few
CDR3: ATTQGRTEAF

V: TRBV7-2
size: -
CDR3: ASSLVATDFGELF

V: TRBV6-5
size: -
CDR3: ASSYGTRPYYGYT

V: TRBV5-1
size: many
CDR3: ASSLGDRGGSPQH

V: TRBV10-3
size: -
CDR3: ATNDPGTGTNYGYT

V: TRBV7-8
size: few
CDR3: ASSPGQGPYNEQF

V: TRBV28
size: few
CDR3: ASRQGVTIY

V: TRBV27
size: few
CDR3: ASSPLPGQGRRGYT

V: TRBV5-4
size: -
CDR3: ASSEGTAYEQY

V: TRBV6-5
size: many
CDR3: ASSFRRYNEQF

V: TRBV11-2
size: few
CDR3: ASSPRGDTEAF

V: TRBV7-2
size: -
CDR3: ASSPRTGLREETQY

V: TRBV10-2
size: few
CDR3: ASSPAESYNEQF

V: TRBV6-5
size: -
CDR3: ASSYSIQSPAGYT